The table lists the clone carrying this T cell receptor beta chain with a few counts. Its antigen remains unidentified. Germline V gene data show CDR1 as SSHAT and CDR2 as FNYEAQ (reference sequence). V dropped 5 bases and J dropped 6 bases, with 13 bases sitting between them. This CDR3 region has 14 residues. The sample belongs to a study of T-cell reconstitution after alpha-beta-depleted transplantation in children. Unique molecular identifiers were incorporated into the prepared TCRbeta library. Via MiXCR, TCRdb re-called the PCR reads, giving one row per CDR3 protein. This repertoire shows 250,000 to 400,000 distinct CDR3 sequences, 23% found once; its top ten account for roughly 9.7%. Whole-study results and caveats: T-cell numbers and diversity, one year after transplant, stemmed largely from T cells that were newly produced. Surviving thymic progenitors and recipient T cells were the source of high TCRbeta diversity at day 60 in some patients. In patients about two months after transplant, alpha-beta T cells reportedly arose from several hundred expanded graft clones.

This TCR was recovered from a male patient aged 5 to 17 who had a stem cell transplant for acute lymphoblastic leukemia, so the T cells may come from the graft donor. The chain uses TRBV7-7 and TRBJ2-2, with a possible D match to TRBD1 (5 bases). The source material was PBMCs, mostly from graft donor cells, sampled 180 days after TCRalphabeta/CD19-depleted stem cell transplant. In DNA form, the CDR3 reads TGTGCCAGCAGCCCTCTCAGGGTCCCCGGGGAGCTGTTTTTT. Translating gives CASSPLRVPGELFF.